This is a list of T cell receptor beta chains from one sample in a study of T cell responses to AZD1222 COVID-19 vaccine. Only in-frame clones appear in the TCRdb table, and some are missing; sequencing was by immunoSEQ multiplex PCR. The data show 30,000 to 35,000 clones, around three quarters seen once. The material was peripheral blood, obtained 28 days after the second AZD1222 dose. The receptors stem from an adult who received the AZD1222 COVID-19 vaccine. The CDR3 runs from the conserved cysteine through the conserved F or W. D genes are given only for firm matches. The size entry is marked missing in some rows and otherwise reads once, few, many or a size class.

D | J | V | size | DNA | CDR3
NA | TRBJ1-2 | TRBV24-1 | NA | TGTGCCACCAGAGGGGCAGGGAATGGCTACACCTTC | CATRGAGNGYTF
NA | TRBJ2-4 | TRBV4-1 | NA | TGCGCCAGCAGCCACCAAATGCGGAGGGAACGAGCCAAAAACATTCAGTACTTC | CASSHQMRRERAKNIQYF
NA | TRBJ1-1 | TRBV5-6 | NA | TGTGCCAGCAGCCCAGGACAGATCAAGAACACTGAAGCTTTCTTT | CASSPGQIKNTEAFF
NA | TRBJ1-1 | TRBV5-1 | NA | TGCGCCAGCAGCTTGGCTACGGGCGGGTGGTACACTGAAGCTTTCTTT | CASSLATGGWYTEAFF
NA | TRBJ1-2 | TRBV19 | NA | TGTGCCAGTACTGAGGACAGAAGCTATGGCTACACCTTC | CASTEDRSYGYTF
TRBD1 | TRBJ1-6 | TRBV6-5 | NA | TGTGCCAGCAAGCAGGGGGTAAGGTCACCCCTCCACTTT | CASKQGVRSPLHF
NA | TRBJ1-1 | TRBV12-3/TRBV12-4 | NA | TGTGCCAGCAGCCTGATCGGCACTGAAGCTTTCTTT | CASSLIGTEAFF
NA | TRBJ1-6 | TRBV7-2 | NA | TGTGCCAGCAGCCCAGATGGACAGCGAAATTCACCCCTCCACTTT | CASSPDGQRNSPLHF
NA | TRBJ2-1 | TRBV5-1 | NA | TGCGCCAGCAGCTATTCCAATGAGCAGTTCTTC | CASSYSNEQFF
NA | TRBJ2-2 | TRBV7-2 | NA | TGTGCCAGCAGACCTCCCGGGCGCAACACCGGGGAGCTGTTTTTT | CASRPPGRNTGELFF
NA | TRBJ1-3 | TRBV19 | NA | TGTGCCAGTAGGCCCTTGGGGGGGCGAGCTGGAAACACCATATATTTT | CASRPLGGRAGNTIYF
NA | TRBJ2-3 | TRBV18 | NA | TGTGCCAGCTCACTTGGGGCAGGGAGCACAGATACGCAGTATTTT | CASSLGAGSTDTQYF
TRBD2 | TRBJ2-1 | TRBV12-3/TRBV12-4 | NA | TGTGCCAGCAGGACTAGCGGCAATGAGCAGTTCTTC | CASRTSGNEQFF
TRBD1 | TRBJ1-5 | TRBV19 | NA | TGTGCCAGTAGTCCTCTCCAGGGGGGAAATCAGCCCCAGCATTTT | CASSPLQGGNQPQHF
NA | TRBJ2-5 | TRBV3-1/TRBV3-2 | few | TGTGCCAGCAGCCAAGATGGCCGAGAAGAGACCCAGTACTTC | CASSQDGREETQYF
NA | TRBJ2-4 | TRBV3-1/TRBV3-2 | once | TGTGCCAGCAGCCAATGGGGCTTGCTAGCCAAAAACATTCAGTACTTC | CASSQWGLLAKNIQYF
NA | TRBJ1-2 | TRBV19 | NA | TGTGCCAGTAGTATTTCCGCGGGTAACTATGGCTACACCTTC | CASSISAGNYGYTF
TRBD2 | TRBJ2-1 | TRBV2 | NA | TGTGCCAGCAGGTGGGCTAGCGGGGCCTACAATGAGCAGTTCTTC | CASRWASGAYNEQFF
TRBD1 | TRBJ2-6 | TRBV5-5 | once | TGTGCCAGCAGCCTAACGACAGGGGCGGGGGCCAACGTCCTGACTTTC | CASSLTTGAGANVLTF
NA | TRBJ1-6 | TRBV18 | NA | TGTGCCAGCTCACAAACGAATAATTCACCCCTCCACTTT | CASSQTNNSPLHF
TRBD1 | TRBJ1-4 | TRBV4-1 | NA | TGCGCCAGCAGCCAAGAGTGGTCAGGGGGTGAAAAACTGTTTTTT | CASSQEWSGGEKLFF
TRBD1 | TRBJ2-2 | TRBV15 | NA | TGTGCCACCAGCAGGGGACAGGCGGTCCCCGGGGAGCTGTTTTTT | CATSRGQAVPGELFF
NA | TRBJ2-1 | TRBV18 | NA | TGTGCCAGCTCACTTCGTCAGAGGGGGGGAGACTACAATGAGCAGTTCTTC | CASSLRQRGGDYNEQFF
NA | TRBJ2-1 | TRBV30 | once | TGTGCCTGGAGTGGGTACAATGAGCAGTTCTTC | CAWSGYNEQFF
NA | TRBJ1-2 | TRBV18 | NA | TGTGCCAGCTCAATGGCAGGGGAGGCCTATGGCTACACCTTC | CASSMAGEAYGYTF
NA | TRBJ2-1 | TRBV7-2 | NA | TGTGCCAGCAGCCCAAGGAGGGGGAGCGCTAATGAGCAGTTCTTC | CASSPRRGSANEQFF
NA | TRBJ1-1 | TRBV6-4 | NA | TGTGCCAGCAGTGATGACAGGTCTGCGAGCACTGAAGCTTTCTTT | CASSDDRSASTEAFF
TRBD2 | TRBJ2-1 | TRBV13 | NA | TGTGCCAGCAGCGGGTGGACTAGCGGGAGAGGAAGCTACAATGAGCAGTTCTTC | CASSGWTSGRGSYNEQFF
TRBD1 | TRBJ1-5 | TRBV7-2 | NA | TGTGCCAGCAGCCCCTACAGGGGTAGCAATCAGCCCCAGCATTTT | CASSPYRGSNQPQHF
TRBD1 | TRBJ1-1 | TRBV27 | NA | TGTGCCAGCAGTTGGTCCGGGACAGACAACACTGAAGCTTTCTTT | CASSWSGTDNTEAFF
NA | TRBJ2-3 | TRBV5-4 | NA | TGTGCCAGCAGCTTGGGGGGCAGGGCAGATACGCAGTATTTT | CASSLGGRADTQYF
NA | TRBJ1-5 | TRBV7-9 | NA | TGTGCCAGCAGCTTCTACGTTTGGGAGCCCCAGCATTTT | CASSFYVWEPQHF
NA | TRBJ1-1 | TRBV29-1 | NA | TGCAGCGTTGTTCGGAACGAGGGGGCTGAAGCTTTCTTT | CSVVRNEGAEAFF
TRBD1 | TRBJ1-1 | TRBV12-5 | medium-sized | TGTGCTAGTGGTACAACAGGGGTTCGGGCTGAAGCTTTCTTT | CASGTTGVRAEAFF
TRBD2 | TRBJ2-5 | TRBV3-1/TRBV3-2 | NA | TGTGCCAGCAGCCAAGATATGGATCGAGGGGCTAGCGGGAGGCGACGGGCCCAGTACTTC | CASSQDMDRGASGRRRAQYF
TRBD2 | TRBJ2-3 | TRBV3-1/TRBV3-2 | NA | TGTGCCAGCAGCCAAGTGACTAGCGGGGGGTACACAGATACGCAGTATTTT | CASSQVTSGGYTDTQYF
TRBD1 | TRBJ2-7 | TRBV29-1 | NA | TGCAGCGTTGTAAGGGACAGGGTGGGCGAGCAGTACTTC | CSVVRDRVGEQYF
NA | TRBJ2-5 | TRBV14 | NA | TGTGCCAGCAGCCCGACTAGGGGGGAGACCCAGTACTTC | CASSPTRGETQYF
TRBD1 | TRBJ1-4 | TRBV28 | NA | TGTGCCACAGGGACAGGGTCGGCAACTAATGAAAAACTGTTTTTT | CATGTGSATNEKLFF
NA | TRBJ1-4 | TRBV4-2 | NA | TGTGCCAGCAGCGCTCAGGGGTGGGGGGCAACTAATGAAAAACTGTTTTTT | CASSAQGWGATNEKLFF
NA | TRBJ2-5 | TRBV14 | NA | TGTGCCAGCAGCCAGACGACAGTGCCCGGGGAGACCCAGTACTTC | CASSQTTVPGETQYF
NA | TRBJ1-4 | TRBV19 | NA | TGTGCCAGTAGTATCGGGGCTTTTAATGAAAAACTGTTTTTT | CASSIGAFNEKLFF
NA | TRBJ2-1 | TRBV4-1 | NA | TGCGCCAGCAGCCCAGCTGTAGCGGTCTCCTACAATGAGCAGTTCTTC | CASSPAVAVSYNEQFF
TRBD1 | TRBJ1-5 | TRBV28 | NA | TGTGCCAGCAGTTTAGGGACAGGGGGTCCGGGCGGCAATCAGCCCCAGCATTTT | CASSLGTGGPGGNQPQHF
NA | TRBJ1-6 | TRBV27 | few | TGTGCCAGCAGTTCTGACTATAATTCACCCCTCCACTTT | CASSSDYNSPLHF
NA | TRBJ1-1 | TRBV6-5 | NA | TGTGCCAGCAGTTACTCACGGGGGAACACTGAAGCTTTCTTT | CASSYSRGNTEAFF
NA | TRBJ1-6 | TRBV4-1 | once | TGCGCCAGCAGACTCAGCATAGCAGGGCTCGTACCTTCACCCCTCCACTTT | CASRLSIAGLVPSPLHF
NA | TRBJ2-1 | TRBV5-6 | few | TGTGCCAGCAGCCAAGTGGGCGATGAGCAGTTCTTC | CASSQVGDEQFF
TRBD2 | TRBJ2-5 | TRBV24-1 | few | TGTGCCACCAGTGATTTTAGCGGGAGACTGGAGACCCAGTACTTC | CATSDFSGRLETQYF
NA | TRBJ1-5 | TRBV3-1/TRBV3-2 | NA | TGTGCCAGCAGCCAAGATGCGGGGGTAAAGCCCCAGCATTTT | CASSQDAGVKPQHF
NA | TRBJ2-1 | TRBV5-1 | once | TGCGCCAGCAGCTTGGGGACCCCAGGCGATGAGCAGTTCTTC | CASSLGTPGDEQFF
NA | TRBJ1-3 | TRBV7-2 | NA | TGTGCCAGCAGCTTAGAGGGGACCGGCTCTGGAAACACCATATATTTT | CASSLEGTGSGNTIYF
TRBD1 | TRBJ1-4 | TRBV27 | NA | TGTGCCAGCAGTAAGTCCGGGACAGGGCAAGAAAAACTGTTTTTT | CASSKSGTGQEKLFF
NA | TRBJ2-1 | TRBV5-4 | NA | TGTGCCAGCAGCTTGTCTTGGGAGCAGTTCTTC | CASSLSWEQFF
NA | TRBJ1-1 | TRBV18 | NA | TGTGCCAGCTCACCAAGGACTCTGGGGGCTTTCTTT | CASSPRTLGAFF